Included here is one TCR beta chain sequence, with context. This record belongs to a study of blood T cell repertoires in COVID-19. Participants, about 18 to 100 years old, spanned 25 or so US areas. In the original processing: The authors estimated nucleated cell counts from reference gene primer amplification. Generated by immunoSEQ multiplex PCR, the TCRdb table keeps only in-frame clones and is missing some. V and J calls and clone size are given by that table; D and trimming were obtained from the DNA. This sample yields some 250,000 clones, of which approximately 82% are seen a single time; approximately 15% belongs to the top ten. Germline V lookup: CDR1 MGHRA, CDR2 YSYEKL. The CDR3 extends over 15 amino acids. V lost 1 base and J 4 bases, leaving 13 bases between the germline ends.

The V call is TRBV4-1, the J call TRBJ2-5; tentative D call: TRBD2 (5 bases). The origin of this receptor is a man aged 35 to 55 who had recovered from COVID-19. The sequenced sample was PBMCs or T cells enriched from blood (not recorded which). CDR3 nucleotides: TGCGCCAGCAGCCAAGGATGGGGAGTTGTAGAGACCCAGTACTTC. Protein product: CASSQGWGVVETQYF.